This T cell receptor beta chain was sequenced in a study of blood T cell repertoires in COVID-19. Looking at the study overall: COVID-19 samples collected from the United States, Italy and Spain covered acute and convalescent phases. Sample material is recorded as cDNA or gDNA derived from T cells, B-cell-depleted T cells, or PBMCs.

The CDR3 sequence is 13 residues long. Trimming took 5 bases from V and 2 from J, leaving 9 bases between them. Germline assignment: CDR1 SGHTA and CDR2 FQGTGA. In the original processing: Counts of nucleated cells, estimated from reference gene primer amplification, were obtained. Profiled with immunoSEQ multiplex PCR; TCRdb holds only in-frame clones, not every one. That table supplies the V and J calls and clone size; D and trimming were determined from the DNA. Here the sample spans 100,000 or so clones, around 93% being singletons. This clonotype was sampled from a human donor with active COVID-19. The donor label of this sample is uncertain. The J gene is TRBJ2-5, the V gene TRBV7-3, with D perhaps matching TRBD2 (6 bases). The sequencing input was peripheral blood. CDR3 DNA: TGTGCCAGCAGCCGCGGGGTGCAAGAGACCCAGTACTTC. This gives the protein CASSRGVQETQYF.